These 9 T cell receptor beta chains were all obtained from the same sample, sequenced in a study of blood T cells in healthy people across ages. Sample-barcoded 5' priming and a J-beta primer mix drove a second PCR of about 6 to 11 cycles. One entry per CDR3 protein results from TCRdb running MiXCR on the 5' RACE reads. The sample carries 800,000 or so distinct CDR3 sequences, just under 25% recorded once. These data also featured in a second study, about T cells of mothers and their children.

The sample consisted of blood. These receptors all come from a boy aged 10-17 years in good health.

This clonotype occurred a few times. This chain links TRBV24-1 with TRBJ1-3; D gene unclear. Trimming cost V 0 bases and J 4 bases, with 9 bases left between them. Germline-derived CDR1 and CDR2 are KGHDR and SFDVKD. The CDR3 has 15 amino acids. CDR3 protein: CATSDLGVCGNTIYF. The CDR3 region has the DNA TGTGCCACCAGTGATTTGGGGGTTTGCGGAAACACCATATATTTT.

Only a few counts were recorded for this clonotype. The J gene is TRBJ2-7, the V gene TRBV4-1; 8 bases agree with TRBD2. The germline CDR1 and CDR2 sequences are MGHRA and YSYEKL. Trimming removed 0 bases from V and 3 bases from J; junction bases left unmatched: 7. The CDR3 covers 16 residues. The CDR3 sequence is CASSQDLGLGGYEQYF. The CDR3 DNA is TGCGCCAGCAGCCAAGATTTGGGACTAGGAGGCTACGAGCAGTACTTC.

V is TRBV29-1 and J is TRBJ2-2; D is perhaps TRBD2 (6 bases). Germline lookup yields CDR1 SQVTM and CDR2 ANQGSEA. The CDR3 covers 16 residues. V was shortened by 1 base and J by 2 bases, with 14 bases between the two germline ends. CDR3 residues: CSVEGAGMVNTGELFF. In DNA form, the CDR3 reads TGCAGCGTTGAAGGCGCGGGAATGGTAAACACCGGGGAGCTGTTTTTT.

Ten or more counts support this clonotype. J is TRBJ1-2 and V is TRBV7-9, with D possibly matching TRBD1 (5 bases). Trimming left V 3 bases short and J 5 bases short, with 25 bases between. Germline V gene sequence: CDR1 SEHNR, CDR2 FQNEAQ (reference sequence). The CDR3 covers 18 residues. CDR3 residues: CASSFKPEPRREAYGYTF. The CDR3 DNA reads as TGTGCCAGCAGCTTTAAACCAGAGCCGCGCAGGGAGGCGTATGGCTACACCTTC.

J is TRBJ1-2 and V is TRBV3-1; 9 bases fit TRBD1. V dropped 2 bases and J dropped 5; count of bases not matched to a gene: 12. Germline CDR1 reads LGHDT; CDR2 reads YNNKEL (reference sequence). The CDR3 runs 17 residues. As DNA, the CDR3 is TGTGCCAGCAGCCAAACTACCGGGACAGGGCGTGGGTATGGCTACACCTTC. Translation gives CASSQTTGTGRGYGYTF.

This clonotype was counted only a few times. The chain carries TRBV28 and TRBJ2-2, with a possible D match to TRBD1 (5 bases). Germline V gives CDR1 MDHEN, CDR2 SYDVKM. This CDR3 spans 15 amino acids. V lost 3 bases and J lost 0, with 8 bases in between. The CDR3 DNA follows: TGTGCCAGCAGTTTGGACACCGCGAACACCGGGGAGCTGTTTTTT. Translating it yields CASSLDTANTGELFF. Combining the CDR3 with reference TRBV28 and TRBJ2-2 gives the whole variable domain DVKVTQSSRYLVKRTGEKVFLECVQDMDHENMFWYRQDPGLGLRLIYFSYDVKMKEKGDIPEGYSVSREKKERFSLILESASTNQTSMYLCASSLDTANTGELFFGEGSRLTVL.

A single count supports this clonotype. Here the CDR3 reads CASGLVRDPGVSYGYTF. The CDR3 DNA follows: TGTGCTAGTGGTTTGGTGCGAGACCCAGGGGTTAGCTATGGCTACACCTTC. This chain connects TRBV12-5 to TRBJ1-2; TRBD1 might be the D (6 bases). The V and J ends lost 0 bases and 4 bases respectively, with 18 bases between them. CDR3 length: 17 residues. Germline loops: CDR1 LGHNT, CDR2 FRNRAP.

This clonotype was counted a few times. The chain uses TRBV3-1 and TRBJ1-2; no clear D gene. This CDR3 is 13 amino acids long. The V gene's germline CDR1 is LGHDT and CDR2 YNNKEL (reference sequence). With 1 base removed from V and 8 bases from J, the gap between germline ends came to 11 bases. The CDR3 spells CASSQAEGSGYTF. CDR3 DNA: TGTGCCAGCAGCCAAGCAGAGGGTTCGGGCTACACCTTC.

In this sample, this clonotype turned up a few times. V is TRBV4-1 and J is TRBJ2-5; TRBD1 or TRBD2 may be the D gene (7 bases each). CDR1 and CDR2 from the germline V gene are MGHRA and YSYEKL. CDR3 size: 15 residues. The V gene lost 6 bases and the J gene lost 4 bases, with 18 bases spanning the gap. The CDR3 nucleotides read TGCGCCAGCAGTCGACAGGGAGGGGTAGGAGAGACCCAGTACTTC. The encoded protein is CASSRQGGVGETQYF.